The 6 T cell receptor beta chains listed next were all sequenced from one sample in a study of cytomegalovirus exposure and HLA in healthy donors (dated by TCRdb to 2017 to 2019). Libraries were made using the immunoSEQ multiplex PCR assay. For the multiplex PCR, a mixture combining 60 forward primers for TCR Vbeta segments and 13 reverse primers for TCR Jbeta segments was used. TCRdb limited this immuneACCESS table to in-frame rearrangements with V and J called. A share of clones is missing; checked studies link under half to unresolved V genes, and the rest is unexplained. For this sample the table gives about 120,000 clones, of which about 80% were detected only once. The top ten hold around 3% of the sample. Sequencing was performed on PBMCs. These receptors came from a woman in her forties or fifties in good health and CMV-seronegative.

The V call is TRBV9, the J call TRBJ2-7, with D perhaps matching TRBD2 (6 bases). Trimming stripped 4 bases from V and 6 bases from J, with 17 bases between. This CDR3 comprises 14 residues. Germline CDR1 is SGDLS and CDR2 is YYNGEE. This CDR3 reads CASSPHPTSSEQYF. The CDR3 region has the DNA TGTGCCAGCAGCCCCCACCCCACTAGCTCCGAGCAGTACTTC.

The table lists this clone with a few counts. CDR3 coding DNA: TGTGCCAGCAGTTACATGGGCAGGGTTTACGAGCAGTACTTC. The encoded protein is CASSYMGRVYEQYF. The rearrangement links TRBV6-5 to TRBJ2-7, with D tentatively TRBD1 (5 bases). The CDR3 runs 14 residues. The V gene's germline CDR1 is MNHEY and CDR2 SVGAGI. V was cut by 2 bases and J by 4 bases, with 12 bases left in between.

The genes are TRBV21-1 and TRBJ1-3; TRBD1 reflects the table's D call only, with no check against the DNA. TRBV21-1 is assigned pseudogene status. The CDR3 is 17 residues long. CDR3 bases: TGTGCCAGCAGCGAACCGGGACAGGACCCGGGGAAAAACACCATATATTTT. It codes for CASSEPGQDPGKNTIYF.

V usage is TRBV4-2 and J usage is TRBJ2-2; tentative D call: TRBD2 (6 bases). There are 15 residues in the CDR3. Per germline, CDR1 LGHNA and CDR2 YNFKEQ. V lost 4 bases and J 5 bases, leaving 14 bases between the germline ends. Here the CDR3 reads CASSLSGTGTGELFF. The CDR3 nucleotides are TGTGCCAGCAGCCTGTCAGGGACTGGAACCGGGGAGCTGTTTTTT.

V gene TRBV30 combines with J gene TRBJ2-5, with D maybe TRBD2 (7 bases). The better agreement between TRBJ2-7 and the DNA end casts doubt on the J call. CDR1 GTSNPN and CDR2 SVGIG come from the germline V gene (reference sequence). This CDR3 spans 14 amino acids. CDR3 in amino acids: CAWSVKGGGGEQYF. The CDR3 DNA reads TGTGCCTGGAGTGTAAAGGGGGGGGGCGGCGAGCAGTACTTC.

The V gene is TRBV28, the J gene TRBJ2-1; 10 positions match TRBD1. This CDR3 contains 15 residues. V gave up 4 bases and J gave up 6 bases; unmatched junction bases: 6. Germline CDR1 and CDR2: MDHEN and SYDVKM. The CDR3, as DNA: TGTGCCAGCAGTTCCCCGGGACAGGGGACCAATGAGCAGTTCTTC. This translates into CASSSPGQGTNEQFF.